What follows are 5 T cell receptor beta chains derived from one specimen sequenced in a study of identifying expanded T cells in peripheral blood. Clones were sequenced by immunoSEQ multiplex PCR, and TCRdb holds only the in-frame ones, with some missing. The table lists around 82,000 clones, roughly 84% of them singletons. The sequenced material came from blood. The origin of the receptors is a person aged 18 to 69 in good health.

This clone was observed once. This chain connects TRBV7-2 to TRBJ1-2; 7 bases map to TRBD1. V shed 1 base, J shed 2 bases, and the junction held 7 bases outside the gene matches. In germline, CDR1 is SGHTA, CDR2 FQGNSA. The CDR3 has 16 residues. The CDR3, as DNA: TGTGCCAGCAGCTTAGAGGCGGGACAGACAAACTATGGCTACACCTTC. Translation: CASSLEAGQTNYGYTF.

This chain links TRBV7-6 with TRBJ1-1, with TRBD1 matching over 11 bases. The germline gives CDR1 SGHVS, CDR2 FNYEAQ. V lost 5 bases to trimming and J lost 4 bases; unmatched junction nucleotides: 3. The CDR3 totals 14 residues. CDR3 loop: CASSGQGASTEAFF. CDR3 DNA sequence: TGTGCCAGCAGCGGACAGGGGGCTAGCACTGAAGCTTTCTTT.

A word on this clone: Without the conserved terminal phenylalanine or tryptophan, this CDR3 likely stems from a read error. The DNA is left out, because the CDR3 cannot be placed on it with certainty; the CDR3 is given as TCRdb lists it. The chain employs TRBV13 and TRBJ2-7; TRBD1, the D gene given by the table, was not confirmed from the DNA. The CDR3 length is 8 residues, termini included. Germline CDR1 PRHDT, CDR2 FYEKMQ (reference sequence). The CDR3 sequence is CASSRDSS.

This clone was found once. The rearrangement uses TRBV29-1 and TRBJ2-3, with 7 nucleotides matching TRBD1. The CDR3 has 13 residues. V dropped 8 bases and J dropped 5; count of bases not matched to a gene: 10. The germline V gene encodes CDR1 SQVTM and CDR2 ANQGSEA. CDR3 sequence reads: CSPTTGFGDTQYF. The CDR3 region has the DNA TGCAGCCCAACGACAGGGTTTGGAGATACGCAGTATTTT.

The V gene is TRBV6-1, the J gene TRBJ2-7, with D uncertain. V lost 4 bases to trimming and J lost 4 bases, with 8 bases between them. The CDR3 totals 12 residues. Germline V gives CDR1 MNHNS, CDR2 SASEGT. CDR3 sequence reads: CASSVSQYEQYF. The DNA for the CDR3 is TGTGCCAGCAGTGTCAGTCAATACGAGCAGTACTTC.